One and the same sample provided the 10 T cell receptor beta chains below, sequenced in a study of blood T cell repertoires in COVID-19. The repertoire was sequenced with immunoSEQ multiplex PCR; TCRdb's copy has only in-frame clones and lacks some. The sample has about 240,000 clones; approximately 86% are singletons. Sequenced input: peripheral blood. Every receptor here comes from a man aged 55 to 70 who had recovered from COVID-19.

J is TRBJ1-5 and V is TRBV25-1; 8 nucleotides agree with TRBD1. The CDR3 totals 12 residues. J was trimmed by 10 bases and V by 2 bases; bases with no gene match: 1. Germline lookup yields CDR1 MGHDK and CDR2 SYGVNS. This chain's CDR3 is CASSEDRGPQHF. CDR3 coding DNA: TGTGCCAGCAGTGAAGACAGGGGTCCCCAGCATTTT.

The rearrangement links TRBV19 to TRBJ1-1; D may be TRBD1 (5 bases). CDR3 length: 12 residues. Germline CDR1 reads LNHDA; CDR2 reads SQIVND (reference sequence). Trimming pared 6 bases from V and 5 bases from J, leaving 10 bases between. This CDR3 reads CASSRGHTEAFF. The CDR3 nucleotides read TGTGCCAGTAGCAGAGGACATACTGAAGCTTTCTTT.

This rearrangement joins TRBV6-5 to TRBJ2-2, with D possibly being TRBD1 (6 bases). The CDR3 spans 15 residues. Germline CDR1 and CDR2: MNHEY and SVGAGI. V shed 3 bases and J shed 2 bases, with 10 bases lying between them. CDR3 bases: TGTGCCAGCAGTTATGGGACACCCAACACCGGGGAGCTGTTTTTT. It encodes CASSYGTPNTGELFF.

This chain joins TRBV6-5 and TRBJ1-2, with TRBD1 matching 8 bases. The ends lost 6 bases at V and 0 bases at J; junction bases unmatched: 6. From germline, CDR1 is MNHEY and CDR2 SVGAGI. The CDR3 has 15 amino acids. CDR3 DNA: TGTGCCAGCAGCCGGACAGGGATTCCTAACTATGGCTACACCTTC. This encodes CASSRTGIPNYGYTF.

The J gene is TRBJ1-1, the V gene TRBV5-1; D unresolved. Germline V gene data show CDR1 as SGHRS and CDR2 as YFSETQ. Trimming took off 0 bases at V and 7 bases at J, with 10 bases between the two ends. The CDR3 is made up of 13 amino acids. This CDR3 is CASSLVTGFEAFF. As DNA, the CDR3 is TGCGCCAGCAGCTTGGTTACCGGTTTTGAAGCTTTCTTT.

The chain recombines TRBV6-6 with TRBJ2-1, with TRBD1 as a possible D gene (6 bases). The V and J ends lost 2 bases and 5 bases respectively, with 13 bases between them. Germline CDR1 and CDR2: MNHNY and SVGAGI (reference sequence). The CDR3 contains 15 residues. The CDR3 DNA is TGTGCCAGCAGTTACGTTAGCAAGGGGGACAATGAGCAGTTCTTC. Protein product: CASSYVSKGDNEQFF.

V is TRBV24-1 and J is TRBJ2-1; 15 nucleotides agree with TRBD2. The CDR3 contains 16 residues. CDR1 and CDR2 from the germline V gene are KGHDR and SFDVKD. Losses at the gene ends were 5 bases for V and 4 bases for J; bases not matched to a gene: 2. This chain's CDR3 is CATSGGLAGGYNEQFF. The DNA for the CDR3 is TGTGCCACCAGTGGCGGACTAGCGGGGGGGTACAATGAGCAGTTCTTC.

This clone was observed once. V and J are TRBV24-1 and TRBJ2-3; 14 nucleotides line up with TRBD2. Losses at the gene ends were 3 bases for V and 0 bases for J; bases not matched to a gene: 10. This CDR3 is built from 20 residues. The germline gives CDR1 KGHDR, CDR2 SFDVKD. The DNA for the CDR3 is TGTGCCACCAGTGATACCTTCGGACTAGCGGGGGGCGCTAGCACAGATACGCAGTATTTT. Its translation: CATSDTFGLAGGASTDTQYF.

The V call is TRBV2, the J call TRBJ1-2, with 7 bases that match TRBD1. The CDR3 has 14 residues. Germline assignment: CDR1 SNHLY and CDR2 FYNNEI. Trimming took 6 bases from V and 0 from J; bases not matched to a gene: 4. The CDR3 region has the DNA TGTGCCAGCAGAGCGACAGGGTCTAACTATGGCTACACCTTC. Translating it yields CASRATGSNYGYTF.

This clone has more than one count but fewer than ten. The chain has TRBV20-1 and TRBJ1-1, with D possibly matching TRBD1 (6 bases). Germline V gives CDR1 DFQATT, CDR2 SNEGSKA (reference sequence). The CDR3 sequence is 14 residues long. V was clipped by 3 bases and J by 6 bases, with 17 bases between them. CDR3 sequence reads: CSASIRDTSPEAFF. DNA for the CDR3: TGCAGTGCTAGTATCCGGGACACGAGCCCTGAAGCTTTCTTT.